The sequence of this T cell receptor (beta chain) was determined in a study of T cell repertoires in cytomegalovirus infection. Study conclusions and caveats: Predominance within the ex vivo response was attributable to HLA-C-restricted CMV-specific TCR beta clonotypes.

This clonotype was observed a handful of times. Its specificity is unknown. Germline CDR1 reads SEHNR; CDR2 reads FQNEAQ (reference sequence). After removal of 1 base from V and 9 bases from J, the junction contained 0 bases not matched to a gene. CDR3 length: 12 residues. TCRdb recomputed calls from the reads with MiXCR, one row per CDR3 protein. Among approximately 910,000 distinct CDR3 sequences listed, roughly 31% were seen once. This specimen consisted of cultured CD8+ T cells from PBMCs, obtained from culture after CMV antigen stimulation. The receptor was isolated from a human donor in good health (CMV status not recorded). Some clones in this sample may be carry-over from other donors' samples. V is TRBV7-9 and J is TRBJ2-4; 7 bases are a match to TRBD2. CDR3 DNA: TGTGCCAGCAGCTTAGGGGGGGGCATTCAGTACTTC. It translates to CASSLGGGIQYF.